These 20 T cell receptor beta chains share one sample of origin, sequenced in a study of cytomegalovirus exposure and HLA in healthy donors (dated by TCRdb to the late 2010s). The library was obtained by the immunoSEQ multiplex PCR assay. The multiplex PCR relied on a mix of 60 forward primers for TCR Vbeta segments and 13 reverse primers for TCR Jbeta segments. Held by TCRdb, this immuneACCESS table contains in-frame sequences only and omits some clones. Under half of the omission traces to an unresolved V gene where checked; the cause of the rest is unknown. The sample profile shows approximately 88,000 clones; more than 70% of them were found once. Roughly 3.5% of the sample is taken by the ten largest. Specimen: PBMCs. These receptors came from a man younger than 45 in good health and CMV-seronegative.

This rearrangement joins TRBV6-4 to TRBJ2-2; D perhaps matches TRBD1 (6 bases). The CDR3 length is 14 residues. Trimming left V 5 bases short and J 3 bases short, with 10 bases between. Germline V lookup: CDR1 MRHNA, CDR2 SNTAGT. The CDR3: CASSQGTDTGELFF. The CDR3 DNA is TGTGCCAGCAGTCAGGGGACGGACACCGGGGAGCTGTTTTTT.

This clone occurred a few times. The chain carries TRBV7-9 and TRBJ2-3; the match to TRBD1 covers 10 bases. Looked up from germline, CDR1 is SEHNR and CDR2 is FQNEAQ (reference sequence). Trimming took 1 base from V and 4 from J; bases not matched to a gene: 8. There are 17 residues in the CDR3. The CDR3 is CASSLVMDRGSPDTQYF. CDR3 coding DNA: TGTGCCAGCAGCTTAGTGATGGACAGGGGGAGTCCAGATACGCAGTATTTT.

V and J are TRBV7-2 and TRBJ2-7, with D unresolved. V lost 2 bases and J lost 2, with 10 bases in between. The CDR3 length is 14 residues. The germline V gene encodes CDR1 SGHTA and CDR2 FQGNSA. CDR3 sequence reads: CASSLMGPTYEQYF. The CDR3 DNA sequence: TGTGCCAGCAGCTTAATGGGCCCAACCTACGAGCAGTACTTC.

The chain links TRBV2 to TRBJ1-2; 7 bases line up with TRBD1. Per the germline V gene, CDR1 is SNHLY and CDR2 is FYNNEI. Trimming at V came to 7 bases and at J to 8 bases, leaving 7 bases not matched to a gene. This CDR3 is built from 12 residues. The CDR3 DNA reads as TGTGCCAGCATTCTAGGGGGCGGGGGCTACACCTTC. Protein sequence: CASILGGGGYTF.

With respect to this clone: The junction and the germline gene differ at one end; a read error may be behind it. V is TRBV7-7 and J is TRBJ1-4, with 7 positions matching TRBD1. The CDR3 sequence is 13 residues long. Germline V gene lookup returns CDR1 SSHAT and CDR2 FNYEAQ (reference sequence). The CDR3 spells CASSTTGNEKLFF. CDR3 in DNA: TGTGCTAGCAGCACGACAGGGAATGAAAAACTGTTTTTT.

The chain joins TRBV7-2 to TRBJ2-1; TRBD2 agrees at 9 bases. The germline V gene has CDR1 SGHTA and CDR2 FQGNSA. The CDR3 runs to 15 residues. V was clipped by 5 bases and J by 7 bases; unmatched bases: 9. CDR3 sequence: CASSVSGGSGNEQFF. The CDR3 nucleotides read TGTGCCAGCAGCGTTAGCGGGGGCTCCGGGAATGAGCAGTTCTTC.

The J gene is TRBJ1-3, the V gene TRBV5-1; 7 nucleotides align to TRBD1. Germline-derived CDR1 and CDR2 are SGHRS and YFSETQ. This CDR3 comprises 17 residues. With 5 bases clipped from V and 0 bases from J, the junction kept 11 bases outside the gene matches. The CDR3 DNA reads TGCGCCAGCAGACCCCGGACAGGCTTCCTCTCTGGAAACACCATATATTTT. Its protein product is CASRPRTGFLSGNTIYF.

This clone was seen just once. This chain uses TRBV30 with TRBJ1-1, with no clear D. The germline CDR1 and CDR2 sequences are GTSNPN and SVGIG (reference sequence). V was trimmed by 3 bases and J by 7 bases, leaving 18 bases between them. This CDR3 spans 14 amino acids. CDR3 loop: CAWSVWSRLDEAFF. Here the CDR3 DNA reads TGTGCCTGGAGCGTATGGAGCCGCTTAGATGAAGCTTTCTTT.

This sequence joins TRBV11-2 and TRBJ2-2; 7 nucleotides align to TRBD2. The CDR3 contains 18 residues. Germline values: CDR1 SGHAT, CDR2 FQNNGV. Trimming at V came to 1 base and at J to 5 bases, leaving 13 bases not matched to a gene. The chain's CDR3 is CASSLARLAILGTGELFF. In DNA, the CDR3 is TGTGCCAGCAGCTTAGCTCGACTAGCAATTCTGGGGACCGGGGAGCTGTTTTTT. Full variable domain (missing parts from reference TRBV11-2 and TRBJ2-2): EAGVAQSPRYKIIEKRQSVAFWCNPISGHATLYWYQQILGQGPKLLIQFQNNGVVDDSQLPKDRFSAERLKGVDSTLKIQPAKLEDSAVYLCASSLARLAILGTGELFFGEGSRLTVL.

The chain carries TRBV4-3 and TRBJ1-6; unclear D gene. V was clipped by 0 bases and J by 4 bases, with 13 bases between them. Germline V CDR1 and CDR2: LGHNA, YSLEER. CDR3 size: 17 residues. CDR3: CASSQDWVVGYNSPLHF. DNA for the CDR3: TGCGCCAGCAGCCAAGATTGGGTGGTCGGGTATAATTCACCCCTCCACTTT.

The V gene is TRBV13, the J gene TRBJ1-1; 8 bases align to TRBD1. The CDR3 is 13 residues long. V was clipped by 7 bases and J by 1 base; unmatched bases: 2. CDR1 and CDR2 from the germline V gene are PRHDT and FYEKMQ (reference sequence). In DNA, the CDR3 is TGTGCCAGCAAGGGACAGGCGAACACTGAAGCTTTCTTT. Protein product: CASKGQANTEAFF.

The genes are TRBV11-3 and TRBJ2-1, with TRBD2 matching over 7 bases. Germline trimming cut 3 bases from V and 0 bases from J; bases unmatched to any gene: 2. CDR3 size: 15 residues. CDR1 is SGHNT and CDR2 is YENEEA in the germline V gene. The CDR3: CASSFGGGSYNEQFF. CDR3 coding DNA: TGTGCCAGCAGCTTTGGGGGGGGCTCCTACAATGAGCAGTTCTTC.

The chain joins TRBV7-9 to TRBJ1-2; D may be TRBD1 (6 bases). V was trimmed by 5 bases and J by 4 bases, leaving 14 bases between them. Germline CDR1 is SEHNR and CDR2 is FQNEAQ (reference sequence). The CDR3 length is 14 residues. The CDR3 region is CASSQDRKAYGYTF. In DNA, the CDR3 is TGTGCCAGCAGCCAAGACAGGAAGGCCTATGGCTACACCTTC. Using reference TRBV7-9 and TRBJ1-2 for the parts outside the CDR3, the full variable domain is DTGVSQNPRHKITKRGQNVTFRCDPISEHNRLYWYRQTLGQGPEFLTYFQNEAQLEKSRLLSDRFSAERPKGSFSTLEIQRTEQGDSAMYLCASSQDRKAYGYTFGSGTRLTVV.

J is TRBJ1-2 and V is TRBV11-2; 8 bases line up with TRBD1. Germline CDR1 reads SGHAT; CDR2 reads FQNNGV. The V and J ends lost 1 base and 4 bases, in that order; junction bases with no gene match: 8. This CDR3 contains 16 residues. CDR3 in amino acids: CASSLGTWTGSYGYTF. The CDR3 coding sequence is TGTGCCAGCAGCTTAGGAACCTGGACAGGGAGCTATGGCTACACCTTC.

The rearrangement links TRBV27 to TRBJ1-1; the D is unclear. The CDR3 loop spans 14 amino acids. Per germline, CDR1 MNHEY and CDR2 SMNVEV (reference sequence). The ends were cut back, 3 bases at V and 5 bases at J, with 13 bases in the middle. The CDR3 sequence: CASSFSGGGTEAFF. The DNA for the CDR3 is TGTGCCAGCAGTTTCTCGGGAGGAGGGACTGAAGCTTTCTTT.

The table lists this clone with a count of one. This chain joins TRBV4-3 and TRBJ2-7; D not resolved. The ends were cut back, 0 bases at V and 2 bases at J, with 8 bases in the middle. CDR1 and CDR2 (germline): LGHNA, YSLEER. This CDR3 comprises 14 residues. CDR3 nucleotides: TGCGCCAGCAGCCAAGAGTCGCCAGCCTACGAGCAGTACTTC. Translated: CASSQESPAYEQYF.

As regards this clone: Sequence at one end of the junction differs from germline and may be a read error. The chain carries TRBV20-1 and TRBJ1-1; 8 nucleotides align to TRBD1. CDR1 is DFQATT and CDR2 is SNEGSKA in the germline V gene (reference sequence). The CDR3 spans 10 residues. CDR3 sequence: CSALLGTGIF. In nucleotides, the CDR3 is TGCAGTGCCCTGCTGGGGACAGGTATTTTT.

V usage is TRBV11-2 and J usage is TRBJ1-3; perhaps TRBD1 as D (6 bases). Germline values: CDR1 SGHAT, CDR2 FQNNGV. V was trimmed by 3 bases and J by 1 base, leaving 10 bases between them. The CDR3 loop spans 15 amino acids. The chain's CDR3 is CASSFNRVSGNTIYF. CDR3 bases: TGTGCCAGCAGCTTTAACAGGGTGTCTGGAAACACCATATATTTT.

V usage is TRBV19 and J usage is TRBJ2-7, with 7 nucleotides matching TRBD2. This CDR3 is 12 amino acids long. Per germline, CDR1 LNHDA and CDR2 SQIVND (reference sequence). V lost 4 bases and J lost 4; bases outside the gene matches: 1. The CDR3 is CASSTGGYEQYF. The DNA of the CDR3 is TGTGCCAGTAGTACCGGGGGGTACGAGCAGTACTTC.

V and J are TRBV18 and TRBJ2-1; D is uncertain. The CDR3 is 15 residues long. CDR1 and CDR2 from the germline V gene are KGHSH and LQKENI. V was trimmed by 0 bases and J by 5 bases, leaving 11 bases between them. CDR3 bases: TGTGCCAGCTCACCACCGTTCTCCGTTGACAATGAGCAGTTCTTC. Translating it yields CASSPPFSVDNEQFF.